These 13 T cell receptor beta chains share one sample of origin, sequenced in a study of T-cell memory formation after mild COVID-19. TCRdb analysed the 5' RACE reads with MiXCR anew, one entry per CDR3 protein. The repertoire holds approximately 580,000 distinct CDR3 sequences, with roughly 20% as singletons. Sequencing used PBMCs or a T cell subset sorted from them (not recorded which). The source of these receptors is an adult woman who had mild COVID-19 (a few samples of this study predate the infection). Cell type and time point are not known.

The chain combines TRBV15 with TRBJ1-1, with D possibly TRBD1 on 5 matching bases. V shed 9 bases and J shed 4 bases, with 12 bases lying between them. In germline, CDR1 is LNHNV, CDR2 YYDKDF (reference sequence). The CDR3 loop spans 12 amino acids. The DNA of the CDR3 is TGTGCCACTTCCAGGGCCGTCACTGAAGCTTTCTTT. This sequence encodes CATSRAVTEAFF.

V is TRBV7-2 and J is TRBJ2-7; 9 bases map to TRBD1. Looked up from germline, CDR1 is SGHTA and CDR2 is FQGNSA. The CDR3 has 15 residues. V was clipped by 1 base and J by 4 bases; unmatched bases: 5. CDR3 coding DNA: TGTGCCAGCAGCTTAGAGGGGACAGGGAGGTACGAGCAGTACTTC. This gives the protein CASSLEGTGRYEQYF.

The rearrangement uses TRBV7-9 and TRBJ2-2, with D tentatively TRBD2 (5 bases). Germline V gives CDR1 SEHNR, CDR2 FQNEAQ (reference sequence). Deletions cut 3 bases from V and 7 bases from J, with 24 bases between. The CDR3 consists of 18 residues. The DNA for the CDR3 is TGTGCCAGCAGCTTTCCCCTACGGGGAGCGGTGGACCTCGGGGAGCTGTTTTTT. This translates into CASSFPLRGAVDLGELFF.

The chain links TRBV24-1 to TRBJ1-2; D is unclear. Germline V lookup: CDR1 KGHDR, CDR2 SFDVKD. The CDR3 is 16 amino acids. V lost 3 bases, J lost 6 bases, and 19 bases lay in between. The CDR3 DNA is TGTGCCACCAGTGATGCCTCATTAACGGGGAGGGATGGCTACACCTTC. This translates into CATSDASLTGRDGYTF.

This clonotype was picked up many times. This chain connects TRBV7-2 to TRBJ1-4; possible D gene TRBD1, 5 bases. Germline V gene sequence: CDR1 SGHTA, CDR2 FQGNSA. The CDR3 has 16 residues. Trimming stripped 5 bases from V and 11 bases from J, with 24 bases between. CDR3 DNA sequence: TGTGCCAGCAGCCGCACCACCGGGGCCCCGGAGGGGAAACTGTTTTTT. Amino acids: CASSRTTGAPEGKLFF.

The chain has TRBV5-1 and TRBJ1-1; D call uncertain. V was pared by 0 bases and J by 2 bases, with 8 bases between. The V gene's germline CDR1 is SGHRS and CDR2 YFSETQ. The CDR3 consists of 14 residues. The CDR3, as DNA: TGCGCCAGCAGCTTGGCACACGGTAACACTGAAGCTTTCTTT. Its translation: CASSLAHGNTEAFF.

The chain recombines TRBV3-1 with TRBJ2-5; 9 positions agree with TRBD1. Germline V CDR1 and CDR2: LGHDT, YNNKEL (reference sequence). Trimming cost V 4 bases and J 3 bases; bases outside gene matches: 9. The CDR3 spans 16 residues. CDR3 bases: TGTGCCAGCAGCCTACCCGGGACAGGGACCGAAGAGACCCAGTACTTC. As protein: CASSLPGTGTEETQYF.

This clonotype was seen only a few times. The rearrangement uses TRBV20-1 and TRBJ1-1; 9 nucleotides align to TRBD1. V lost 0 bases to trimming and J lost 2 bases; unmatched junction nucleotides: 1. The CDR3 totals 14 residues. Germline values: CDR1 DFQATT, CDR2 SNEGSKA (reference sequence). The CDR3 DNA reads TGCAGTGCTAGAGACACAGGGGGCAACACTGAAGCTTTCTTT. Its protein is CSARDTGGNTEAFF.

Of note for this clonotype: Germline is not matched at one junction end, which may reflect a read error. The V call is TRBV2, the J call TRBJ2-1, with TRBD1 matching 8 bases. The CDR3 loop spans 10 amino acids. CDR1 is SNHLY and CDR2 is FYNNEI in the germline V gene. In DNA form, the CDR3 reads TGTGCCAGCAGTCTGGACAGGGTTTCCTTC. Translated: CASSLDRVSF.

The chain links TRBV12-3 or TRBV12-4 to TRBJ2-2; D might be TRBD1 (5 bases). V was shortened by 11 bases and J by 3 bases, with 13 bases between the two germline ends. CDR3 length equals 13 residues. The CDR3 bases are TGTGCCTTCGTTAGGGGTGACACCGGGGAGCTGTTTTTT. Amino acids: CAFVRGDTGELFF.

This clonotype has a handful of counts. The CDR3 here is CASSQAGSTEAFF. The CDR3 DNA sequence: TGTGCCAGCAGCCAAGCAGGTAGCACTGAAGCTTTCTTT. The chain recombines TRBV3-1 with TRBJ1-1; D is unresolved. V dropped 1 base and J dropped 4 bases, with 7 bases sitting between them. The CDR3 sequence is 13 residues long. Germline CDR1 LGHDT, CDR2 YNNKEL (reference sequence).

This clonotype was counted between two and nine times. J is TRBJ2-2 and V is TRBV29-1; D call uncertain. The CDR3 totals 10 residues. V was pared by 4 bases and J by 6 bases, with 3 bases between. Germline CDR1 reads SQVTM; CDR2 reads ANQGSEA. For the CDR3, the DNA is TGCAGCGTTGTCTCCGGGGAGCTGTTTTTT. Translating gives CSVVSGELFF.

This clonotype came up a few times. The CDR3 loop reads CASSLEGRGGETQYF. In DNA form, the CDR3 reads TGTGCCAGCAGCCTTGAAGGACGAGGAGGAGAGACCCAGTACTTC. The rearrangement joins TRBV3-1 to TRBJ2-5; D possibly corresponds to TRBD2 (5 bases). Germline V gives CDR1 LGHDT, CDR2 YNNKEL (reference sequence). The CDR3 consists of 15 residues. The ends were cut back, 4 bases at V and 4 bases at J, with 16 bases in the middle.